This T cell receptor (beta chain) was sequenced for a study of CD8+ T cells in alopecia areata. Study information: Administration of oral tofacitinib to treated patients was at 5 to 10 mg twice daily.

Regarding treatment: oral pan-JAK inhibitor, 5-10 mg twice daily. This clone was detected only a few times. The antigen is not known. The same CDR3 also results from other DNA sequences found in this sample. The V and J ends lost 11 bases and 4 bases respectively, with 12 bases between them. The CDR3 consists of 12 residues. The V gene's germline CDR1 is MDHEN and CDR2 SYDVKM. Isolated RNA was reverse transcribed into cDNA used as the sequencing template. Clones were sequenced by immunoSEQ multiplex PCR, and TCRdb holds only the in-frame ones, with some missing. The repertoire holds approximately 210,000 clones, with around two fifths as singletons. The study's findings and limits: Affected lesional scalp, above all in alopecia totalis/universalis, was more clonal than normal scalp. One nonresponder makes the tie between baseline CD8+ expansion and response uncertain.

The specimen was CD4+ T cells sorted from blood, collected at approximately week 36, from a patient treated with tofacitinib. J is TRBJ1-5 and V is TRBV28; perhaps TRBD1 as D (5 bases). This receptor was obtained from a human donor with alopecia areata. The CDR3 DNA sequence: TGTGCCTCTCGGGGCGGGAATCAGCCCCAGCATTTT. Its translation is CASRGGNQPQHF.